Sequencing of this T cell receptor beta chain was carried out in a study of cytomegalovirus exposure and HLA in healthy donors. This clone was seen a single time. Libraries were prepared by immunoSEQ multiplex PCR; TCRdb keeps only in-frame clonotypes and omits some of them. The sample records roughly 330,000 clones, approximately 90% being singletons. Germline V lookup: CDR1 SEHNR, CDR2 FQNEAQ (reference sequence). V lost 6 bases, J lost 0 bases, and 3 bases stayed unmatched. The CDR3 is 15 residues long. The chain combines TRBV7-9 with TRBJ2-1, with TRBD2 matching 9 bases. This clonotype was sampled from a woman in her 30s in good health and CMV-seropositive. Material: PBMCs. CDR3 sequence: CASRSSGASYNEQFF. The DNA for the CDR3 is TGTGCCAGCAGATCTAGCGGGGCCTCCTACAATGAGCAGTTCTTC.